The 22 T cell receptor beta chains below all came from one sample that was sequenced in a study of CD8 T cells in ankylosing spondylitis (TCRdb year 2017). The paper as a whole reports these results and caveats: A TCR beta motif made up of eight highly homologous amino acid variants appeared to be characteristic of blood from ankylosing spondylitis patients.

These TCRs' antigens remain unknown. Library construction relied on 5' RACE. Sequencing was performed on an Illumina HiSeq 2500. TCRdb reprocessing: public reads trimmed at Q25 with fastp, clones called with MiXCR, in-frame beta chains kept. Rows matching on CDR3 protein sequence are summarized as one entry with the most common DNA and genes. The sample has some 840,000 distinct CDR3 sequences on record, about 12% of them singletons. The ten most abundant clones make up about 0.5% of the sample. Material for sequencing was blood, either unsorted or a sorted T cell fraction (not recorded which). Receptor source: a male donor with ankylosing spondylitis.

This clonotype was counted only a few times. V is TRBV14 and J is TRBJ1-1; possibly TRBD1 for D (5 bases). This CDR3 has 13 amino acids. V dropped 1 base and J dropped 6 bases, with 9 bases sitting between them. The germline CDR1 and CDR2 sequences are SGHDN and FVKESK. CDR3 loop: CASSQGGFPEAFF. The CDR3 DNA is TGTGCCAGCAGCCAAGGGGGCTTCCCTGAAGCTTTCTTT.

This clonotype was detected a few times. J is TRBJ2-7 and V is TRBV6-1, with TRBD1 matching 7 bases. The CDR3 runs 15 residues. The V segment lost 6 bases and the J segment 0 bases; nucleotides outside the gene matches: 8. The germline gives CDR1 MNHNS, CDR2 SASEGT. CDR3 residues: CASRDYRDSSYEQYF. As DNA, the CDR3 is TGTGCCAGCAGGGATTACCGGGACAGCTCCTACGAGCAGTACTTC.

This clonotype was recorded many times. The CDR3 DNA is TGTGCCAGCAGCCCCATGGGGTATGGCTACACCTTC. It is translated as CASSPMGYGYTF. The chain is built from TRBV12-3 or TRBV12-4 and TRBJ1-2; no clear D gene. The CDR3 length is 12 residues. Trimming cost V 6 bases and J 5 bases, with 10 bases left between them.

The table lists this clonotype with a few counts. The chain combines TRBV20-1 with TRBJ2-1; a weak D match, TRBD1 (6 bases). The germline V and J ends were trimmed by 1 base and 8 bases, with 21 bases remaining between them. The CDR3 extends over 16 amino acids. CDR1 DFQATT and CDR2 SNEGSKA come from the germline V gene (reference sequence). The CDR3: CSARGVQGWGNDEQFF. The CDR3 nucleotides are TGCAGTGCTAGAGGCGTACAGGGATGGGGGAACGATGAGCAGTTCTTC.

The DNA of the CDR3 is TGTGCCAGCAGTAAACAGGGGCGGGATTCACCCCTCCACTTT. It is translated as CASSKQGRDSPLHF. The chain uses TRBV6-1 and TRBJ1-6; 7 bases agree with TRBD1. Germline V gene data show CDR1 as MNHNS and CDR2 as SASEGT. The V gene end was trimmed by 5 bases and the J gene end by 8 bases; junction bases not matched to a gene: 6. The CDR3 has 14 amino acids.

This clonotype showed up many times. The genes are TRBV12-3 or TRBV12-4 and TRBJ1-6; D remains ambiguous. V dropped 3 bases and J dropped 4 bases, with 7 bases sitting between them. The CDR3 sequence is 14 residues long. The DNA of the CDR3 is TGTGCCAGCAGTTTCCGGCTTTATAATTCACCCCTCCACTTT. Its protein is CASSFRLYNSPLHF.

This clonotype has a count of ten or more. V is TRBV7-2 and J is TRBJ1-5, with 7 bases matching TRBD1. The germline CDR1 and CDR2 sequences are SGHTA and FQGNSA. V shed 2 bases, J shed 6 bases, and the junction held 1 base outside the gene matches. The CDR3 consists of 13 residues. Here the CDR3 reads CASSLQGGQPQHF. Here the CDR3 DNA reads TGTGCCAGCAGCTTACAGGGGGGTCAGCCCCAGCATTTT.

The chain links TRBV11-2 to TRBJ2-1; 10 bases map to TRBD2. V lost 0 bases to trimming and J lost 0 bases; unmatched junction nucleotides: 17. From germline, CDR1 is SGHAT and CDR2 FQNNGV. This CDR3 region has 22 residues. The CDR3 nucleotides read TGTGCCAGCAGCTTAGAGAGGCTAGCGGGAGTAAACCCCTGGACCTCCTACAATGAGCAGTTCTTC. It codes for CASSLERLAGVNPWTSYNEQFF.

The chain joins TRBV20-1 to TRBJ1-1; possibly TRBD1 for D (5 bases). Germline-derived CDR1 and CDR2 are DFQATT and SNEGSKA (reference sequence). The CDR3 runs 13 residues. Trimming left V 1 base short and J 3 bases short, with 9 bases between. CDR3 sequence reads: CSARADSYTEAFF. The CDR3 nucleotides read TGCAGTGCTAGAGCAGACAGTTACACTGAAGCTTTCTTT.

This clonotype occurred a few times. The V gene is TRBV20-1, the J gene TRBJ1-5; D might be TRBD1 (5 bases). The V gene lost 0 bases and the J gene lost 4 bases, with 13 bases spanning the gap. Germline CDR1 and CDR2: DFQATT and SNEGSKA (reference sequence). The CDR3 is made up of 15 amino acids. This CDR3 reads CSAREYRDLNQPQHF. DNA for the CDR3: TGCAGTGCTAGAGAATACCGGGACCTAAATCAGCCCCAGCATTTT.

This clonotype was recorded a few times. The chain uses TRBV7-2 and TRBJ2-1; possible D gene TRBD2, 5 bases. CDR3 size: 13 residues. V dropped 4 bases and J dropped 8 bases, with 12 bases sitting between them. Germline CDR1 reads SGHTA; CDR2 reads FQGNSA. The CDR3, as DNA: TGTGCCAGCAGCTACCTCGGACTGGATGAGCAGTTCTTC. This codes for CASSYLGLDEQFF.

CDR3 nucleotide sequence: TGCGCCAGCAGCTTCGCTGGACAGGATTATGGCTACACCTTC. This encodes CASSFAGQDYGYTF. V usage is TRBV5-1 and J usage is TRBJ1-2, with 7 bases aligning to TRBD1. Unmatched junction bases numbered 6, after V lost 2 bases and J lost 5 bases. This CDR3 contains 14 residues. Germline V gene sequence: CDR1 SGHRS, CDR2 YFSETQ. Full variable domain (outside the CDR3, taken from reference TRBV5-1 and TRBJ1-2): KAGVTQTPRYLIKTRGQQVTLSCSPISGHRSVSWYQQTPGQGLQFLFEYFSETQRNKGNFPGRFSGRQFSNSRSEMNVSTLELGDSALYLCASSFAGQDYGYTFGSGTRLTVV.

There are a few counts of this clonotype. The junction departs from the called germline gene at one end, perhaps through a read error. The chain has TRBV5-1 and TRBJ2-1; D is unclear. Germline values: CDR1 SGHRS, CDR2 YFSETQ. CDR3 length equals 16 residues. CDR3 in amino acids: CASSLAIVGSSNEQFF. CDR3 coding DNA: TGCGCCAGCAGCTTGGCCATAGTTGGATCCTCCAATGAGCAGTTCTTC.

The V gene is TRBV20-1, the J gene TRBJ2-3, with 7 bases aligning to TRBD2. The CDR3 runs to 15 residues. The germline V gene encodes CDR1 DFQATT and CDR2 SNEGSKA (reference sequence). The V segment lost 4 bases and the J segment 2 bases; nucleotides outside the gene matches: 9. This chain's CDR3 is CSATPRGSFTDTQYF. CDR3 nucleotides: TGCAGTGCTACCCCGCGGGGGAGTTTCACAGATACGCAGTATTTT.

The CDR3 DNA reads as TGTGCCAGCAGTGAAGCGTTAACAGGGACAGGGGCCAACGTCCTGACTTTC. Protein product: CASSEALTGTGANVLTF. The chain joins TRBV6-1 to TRBJ2-6; possible D gene TRBD1, 6 bases. Germline CDR1 and CDR2: MNHNS and SASEGT. The CDR3 consists of 17 residues. Trimming took off 0 bases at V and 4 bases at J, with 13 bases between the two ends.

This clonotype was found many times. The chain joins TRBV29-1 to TRBJ1-2; the D is unclear. The CDR3 has 12 residues. Deletions cut 6 bases from V and 2 bases from J, with 10 bases between. The germline V gene encodes CDR1 SQVTM and CDR2 ANQGSEA. The CDR3 loop reads CSVGDTNYGYTF. The CDR3 nucleotides are TGCAGCGTGGGCGACACCAACTATGGCTACACCTTC.

The gene calls are TRBV20-1 and TRBJ2-7; D gene unclear. The CDR3 loop spans 15 amino acids. The ends were cut back, 3 bases at V and 0 bases at J, with 15 bases in the middle. Germline V gene lookup returns CDR1 DFQATT and CDR2 SNEGSKA (reference sequence). The CDR3 DNA is TGCAGTGCTAGTCCCCTCAGGTGGAGCTCCTACGAGCAGTACTTC. Its protein product is CSASPLRWSSYEQYF.

The chain uses TRBV5-1 and TRBJ1-3; 7 bases align to TRBD1. Trimming cost V 4 bases and J 0 bases; bases outside gene matches: 4. The germline gives CDR1 SGHRS, CDR2 YFSETQ. This CDR3 spans 15 amino acids. CDR3 sequence: CASSGGQNSGNTIYF. CDR3 nucleotide sequence: TGCGCCAGCAGCGGGGGACAGAACTCTGGAAACACCATATATTTT.

This clonotype was seen more than once but under ten times. The rearrangement links TRBV20-1 to TRBJ1-6; D gene ambiguous. V lost 6 bases and J 0 bases, leaving 18 bases between the germline ends. CDR1 is DFQATT and CDR2 is SNEGSKA in the germline V gene (reference sequence). This CDR3 is built from 17 residues. CDR3 nucleotide sequence: TGCAGTGCCACAAATCCCAGTTCCAGCTCCTATAATTCACCCCTCCACTTT. Its protein product is CSATNPSSSSYNSPLHF.

This clonotype appeared a few times. The chain uses TRBV10-3 and TRBJ2-3; TRBD1 matches at 10 bases. CDR1 ENHRY and CDR2 SYGVKD come from the germline V gene. The CDR3 spans 16 residues. V gave up 4 bases and J gave up 0 bases; unmatched junction bases: 4. The CDR3, as DNA: TGTGCCATCAGTGGACAGGGGGCCCTTAGCACAGATACGCAGTATTTT. The encoded protein is CAISGQGALSTDTQYF.

DNA for the CDR3: TGCAGTGCTAGGAATGTGGGGGCCTCCTACAATGAGCAGTTCTTC. Protein sequence: CSARNVGASYNEQFF. This chain joins TRBV20-1 and TRBJ2-1; D is possibly TRBD1 (6 bases). V was pared by 3 bases and J by 0 bases, with 12 bases between. This CDR3 has 15 amino acids. Germline values: CDR1 DFQATT, CDR2 SNEGSKA (reference sequence).

This clonotype turned up a few times. The chain combines TRBV4-2 with TRBJ2-3; 14 bases match TRBD2. V was clipped by 1 base and J by 1 base; unmatched bases: 4. The CDR3 has 18 amino acids. Germline-derived CDR1 and CDR2 are LGHNA and YNFKEQ. CDR3 amino acids: CASSQGRGLAGGTDTQYF. In DNA, the CDR3 is TGTGCCAGCAGCCAAGGGAGGGGACTAGCGGGAGGCACAGATACGCAGTATTTT.